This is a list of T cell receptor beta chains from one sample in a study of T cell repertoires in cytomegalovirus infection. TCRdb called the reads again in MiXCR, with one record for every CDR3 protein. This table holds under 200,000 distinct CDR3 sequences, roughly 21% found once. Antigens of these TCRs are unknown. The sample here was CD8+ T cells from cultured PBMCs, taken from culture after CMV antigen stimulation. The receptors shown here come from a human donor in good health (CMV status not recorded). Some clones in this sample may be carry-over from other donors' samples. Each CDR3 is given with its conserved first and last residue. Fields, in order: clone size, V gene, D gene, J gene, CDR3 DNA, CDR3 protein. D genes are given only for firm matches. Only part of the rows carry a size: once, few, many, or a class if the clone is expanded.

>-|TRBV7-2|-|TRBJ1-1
TGTGCCAGCAGCACAATGGGGGGGCCGGGTGAAGCTTTCTTT
CASSTMGGPGEAFF
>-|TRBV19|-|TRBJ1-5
TGTGCCAGTAGTATGGATGGCGCAAGACAGCCCCAGCATTTT
CASSMDGARQPQHF
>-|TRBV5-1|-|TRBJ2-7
TGCGCCAGCAGTTGGGAGAAGACCTACGAGCAGTACTTC
CASSWEKTYEQYF
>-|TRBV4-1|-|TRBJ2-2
TGCGCCAGCAGCCAACTGAGTCAGGGGCCTACCGGGGAGCTGTTTTTT
CASSQLSQGPTGELFF
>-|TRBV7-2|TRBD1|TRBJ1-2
TGTGCCAGCAGCTTAGGGGGACAGGGGGCGCCAGAGGACTATGGCTACACCTTC
CASSLGGQGAPEDYGYTF
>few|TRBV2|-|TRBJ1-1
TGTGCCAGCAGTCAGAAGTTAGTGTTCTCTGACACTGAAGCTTTCTTT
CASSQKLVFSDTEAFF
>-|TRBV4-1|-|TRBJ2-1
TGCGCCAGCAGCCAAAGTCCCAACTCAGGGATGATTGAGGCTGAGCAGTTCTTC
CASSQSPNSGMIEAEQFF
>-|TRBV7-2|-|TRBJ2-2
TGTGCCAGCAGCACCAAGGGGGAGCTGTTTTTT
CASSTKGELFF
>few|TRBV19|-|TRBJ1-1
TGTGCCAGTAGTATTTACGGGACAAGCACTGAAGCTTTCTTT
CASSIYGTSTEAFF
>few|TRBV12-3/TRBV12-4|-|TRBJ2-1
TGTGCCAGCAGTTTAAGCCGGGTCAGTGAGCAGTTCTTC
CASSLSRVSEQFF
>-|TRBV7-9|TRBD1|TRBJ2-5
TGTGCCAGCAGCTTACTTGCGACAGGGGAAGAGACCCAGTACTTC
CASSLLATGEETQYF
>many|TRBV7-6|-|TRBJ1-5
TGTGCCAGCAGCTTAGGTCGGGGCAATCAGCCCCAGCATTTT
CASSLGRGNQPQHF
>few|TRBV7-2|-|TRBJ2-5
TGTGCCAGCAGCCAAGCCCCTTGGGAAACTGGGGGGGCCCAAGAGACCCAGTACTTC
CASSQAPWETGGAQETQYF
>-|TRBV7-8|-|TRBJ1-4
TGTGCCAGCAGCTTAGATGTGACAGTGGAAAAACTGTTTTTT
CASSLDVTVEKLFF
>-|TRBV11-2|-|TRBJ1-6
TGTGCCAGCAACTTCGACAGAAGCTCCTATAATTCACCCCTCCACTTT
CASNFDRSSYNSPLHF
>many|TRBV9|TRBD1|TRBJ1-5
TGTGCCAGCACCGAGGGACAGGGGATTAATCAGCCCCAGCATTTT
CASTEGQGINQPQHF
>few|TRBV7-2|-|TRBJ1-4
TGTGCCAGCAGCTTAGCGATAGAACGTGAACTGTTTTTT
CASSLAIERELFF
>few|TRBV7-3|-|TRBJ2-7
TGTGCCAGCAGAGGGGGGTCCTCCACCTACGAGCAGTACTTC
CASRGGSSTYEQYF
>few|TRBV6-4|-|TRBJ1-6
TGTGCCAGCAGCACAGGGCCTAATTCACCCCTCCACTTT
CASSTGPNSPLHF
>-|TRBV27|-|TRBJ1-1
TGTGCCAGCAGTGCAAATTTTCGGGCTTTCTTT
CASSANFRAFF
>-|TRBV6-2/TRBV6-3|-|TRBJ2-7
TGTGCCAGCGGCCTTAACAGGGAGCGATCCTACGAGCAGTACTTC
CASGLNRERSYEQYF
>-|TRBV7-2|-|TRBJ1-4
TGTGCCAGCAGTTTGGGCGCGGGGACTAATGAAAAACTGTTTTTT
CASSLGAGTNEKLFF
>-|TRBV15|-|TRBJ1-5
TGTGCCACCGGGGGACGGAATAGCAATCAGCCCCAGCATTTT
CATGGRNSNQPQHF
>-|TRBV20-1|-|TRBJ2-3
TGCAGTGCTAGATGGGATACGCAGTATTTT
CSARWDTQYF
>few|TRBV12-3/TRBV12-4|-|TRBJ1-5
TGTGCCAGCAGCCGACCGGGGGGCGGGAGCAATCAGCCCCAGCATTTT
CASSRPGGGSNQPQHF
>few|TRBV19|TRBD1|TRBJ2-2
TGTGCCAGTAGTTGGACAGGGTCGAACACCGGGGAGCTGTTTTTT
CASSWTGSNTGELFF
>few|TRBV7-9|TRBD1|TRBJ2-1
TGTGCCAGCAGCCCACGACCGACAGGGGGCGAGTACAATGAGCAGTTCTTC
CASSPRPTGGEYNEQFF
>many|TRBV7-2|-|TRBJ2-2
TGTGCCAGCAGCTTACGGGGGCAGGGGGTCACCGGGGAGCTGTTTTTT
CASSLRGQGVTGELFF
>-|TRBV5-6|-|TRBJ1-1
TGTGCCAGCAGCGCGGAAACTGAAGCTTTCTTT
CASSAETEAFF
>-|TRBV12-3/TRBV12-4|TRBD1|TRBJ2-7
TGTGCCAGCAGTTTCGGGACAGGGCGCCGGATCGAGCAGTACTTC
CASSFGTGRRIEQYF
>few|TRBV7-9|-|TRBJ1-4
TGTGCCAGCAGCTTAGGTCCCAGATCTAATGAAAAACTGTTTTTT
CASSLGPRSNEKLFF
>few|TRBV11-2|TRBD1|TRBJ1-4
TGTGCCAGCAGCTTAAATAGGGGGCAGTTTGGTGAAAAACTGTTTTTT
CASSLNRGQFGEKLFF
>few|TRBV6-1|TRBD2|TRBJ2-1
TGTGCCAGCAGTGAAGGCACTAGCGGGGGGGCGCAGTTCTTC
CASSEGTSGGAQFF
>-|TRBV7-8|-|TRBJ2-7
TGTGCCAGCAGCTTAAGTAACGGTTACTACGAGCAGTACTTC
CASSLSNGYYEQYF
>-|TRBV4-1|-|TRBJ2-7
TGCGCCAGCAGCCAAGATCCGGGGGCCGGATACGAGCAGTACTTC
CASSQDPGAGYEQYF
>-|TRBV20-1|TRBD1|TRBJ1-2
TGCAGTGCTAGAGATAGGGACAGGGAAGCCTATGGCTACACCTTC
CSARDRDREAYGYTF
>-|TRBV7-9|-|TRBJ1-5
TGTGCCAGCAGCTTAGCGGACCCAGGGGATCAGCCCCAGCATTTT
CASSLADPGDQPQHF
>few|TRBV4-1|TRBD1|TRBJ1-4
TGCGCCAGCAGCCAACGGGGACAGCTTAATGAAAAACTGTTTTTT
CASSQRGQLNEKLFF
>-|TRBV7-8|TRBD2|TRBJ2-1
TGTGCCAGCAGTGGGCGGGGGAAGATCTACAATGAGCAGTTCTTC
CASSGRGKIYNEQFF
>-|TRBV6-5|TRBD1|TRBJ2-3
TGTGCCAGCAGTCGGGACAGGCCCACAGATACGCAGTATTTT
CASSRDRPTDTQYF